Included here is one TCR beta chain sequence, with context. As yet, its antigen is unknown. The data belong to a study of T cells in Graves' hyperthyroidism and ophthalmopathy. On the study more broadly: Upon initial diagnosis and before any treatment, peripheral blood was collected.

Germline CDR1 is KGHDR and CDR2 is SFDVKD. Trimming took 8 bases from V and 6 from J; bases not matched to a gene: 7. The CDR3 runs to 14 residues. Using RNA transcripts as the source, TCR beta CDR3 regions were amplified. Primed by the HTBI set, a first-round RT-PCR was run on the TCR CDR3. TCRdb ran MiXCR on the multiplex PCR reads and lists one entry per CDR3 protein. The table lists hundreds of thousands of distinct CDR3 sequences, around 15% of them singletons, with 10% in the top ten. Patients aged 18 to 65 had newly diagnosed hyperthyroidism that had lasted under 2 months. Findings and caveats of the study: Median prediction lead before ophthalmopathy onset was six to eight months with the model. Most thyroid clonotypes expanded above 0.001 appeared in blood too.

This clonotype was sampled from a woman between 18 and 29 years old with Graves' hyperthyroidism. The chain is built from TRBV24-1 and TRBJ2-1; 9 nucleotides line up with TRBD2. The source material was blood. As DNA, the CDR3 is TGTGCCACCAAGGCGGGAGGGCCGTTCAATGAGCAGTTCTTC. Its translation: CATKAGGPFNEQFF.